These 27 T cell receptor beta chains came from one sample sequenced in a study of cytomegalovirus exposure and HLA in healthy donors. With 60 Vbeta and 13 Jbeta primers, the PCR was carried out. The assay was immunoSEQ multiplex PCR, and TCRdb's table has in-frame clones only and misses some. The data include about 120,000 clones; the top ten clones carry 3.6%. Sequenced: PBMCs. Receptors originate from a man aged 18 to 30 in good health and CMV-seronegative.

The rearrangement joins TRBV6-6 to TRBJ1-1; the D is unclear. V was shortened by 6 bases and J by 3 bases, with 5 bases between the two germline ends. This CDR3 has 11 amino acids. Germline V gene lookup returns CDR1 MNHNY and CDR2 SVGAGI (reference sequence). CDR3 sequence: CASRRDTEAFF. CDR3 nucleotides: TGTGCCAGCAGGAGAGACACTGAAGCTTTCTTT.

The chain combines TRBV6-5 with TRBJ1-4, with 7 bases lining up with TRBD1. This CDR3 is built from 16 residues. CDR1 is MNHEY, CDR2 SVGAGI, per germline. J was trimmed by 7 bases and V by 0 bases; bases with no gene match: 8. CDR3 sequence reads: CASSYSATGAGEKLFF. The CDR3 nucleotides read TGTGCCAGCAGTTACTCGGCCACAGGGGCTGGTGAAAAACTGTTTTTT.

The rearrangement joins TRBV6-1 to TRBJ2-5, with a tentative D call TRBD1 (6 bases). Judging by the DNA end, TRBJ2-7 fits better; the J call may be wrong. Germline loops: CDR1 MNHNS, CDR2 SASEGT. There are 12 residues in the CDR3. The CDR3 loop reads CGATGFSYEQYF. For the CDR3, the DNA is TGTGGGGCTACAGGGTTCTCCTACGAGCAGTACTTC.

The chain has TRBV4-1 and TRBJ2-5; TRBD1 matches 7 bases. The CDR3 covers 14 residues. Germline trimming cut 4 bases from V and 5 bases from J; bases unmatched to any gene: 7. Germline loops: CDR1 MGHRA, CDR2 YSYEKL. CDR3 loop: CASSPTGRGETQYF. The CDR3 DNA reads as TGCGCCAGCAGCCCGACAGGGAGAGGGGAGACCCAGTACTTC.

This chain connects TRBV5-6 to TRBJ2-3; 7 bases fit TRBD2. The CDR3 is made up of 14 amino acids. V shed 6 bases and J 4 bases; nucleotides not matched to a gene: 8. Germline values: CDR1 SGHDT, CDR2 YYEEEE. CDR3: CASNFGLDSDTQYF. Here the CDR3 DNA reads TGTGCCAGCAACTTTGGACTAGATTCAGATACGCAGTATTTT.

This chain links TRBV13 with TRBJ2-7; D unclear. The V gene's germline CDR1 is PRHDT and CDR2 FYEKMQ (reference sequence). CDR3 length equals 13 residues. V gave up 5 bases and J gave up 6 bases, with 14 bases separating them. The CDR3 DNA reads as TGTGCCAGCAGCGTGGGTATCTCGGGCGAGCAGTACTTC. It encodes CASSVGISGEQYF.

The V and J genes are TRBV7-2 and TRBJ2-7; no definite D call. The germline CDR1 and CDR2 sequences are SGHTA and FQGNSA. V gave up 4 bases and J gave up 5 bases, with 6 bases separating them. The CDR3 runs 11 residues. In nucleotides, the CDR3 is TGTGCCAGCAGCTATAAAAACGAGCAGTACTTC. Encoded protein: CASSYKNEQYF. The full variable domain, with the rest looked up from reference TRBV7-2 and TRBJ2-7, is GAGVSQSPSNKVTEKGKDVELRCDPISGHTALYWYRQSLGQGLEFLIYFQGNSAPDKSGLPSDRFSAERTGGSVSTLTIQRTQQEDSAVYLCASSYKNEQYFGPGTRLTVT.

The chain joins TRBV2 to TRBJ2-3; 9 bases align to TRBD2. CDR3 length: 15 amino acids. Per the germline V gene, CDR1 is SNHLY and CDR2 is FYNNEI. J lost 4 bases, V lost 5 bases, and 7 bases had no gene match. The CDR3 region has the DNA TGTGCCAGCAGTATGGAAGCGGGAGGCGCAGATACGCAGTATTTT. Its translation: CASSMEAGGADTQYF.

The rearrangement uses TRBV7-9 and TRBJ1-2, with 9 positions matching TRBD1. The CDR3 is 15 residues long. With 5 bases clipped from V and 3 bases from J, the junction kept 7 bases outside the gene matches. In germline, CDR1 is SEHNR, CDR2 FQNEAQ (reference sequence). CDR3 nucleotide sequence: TGTGCCAGCAGCCCGAGGGACAGGGCAGACTATGGCTACACCTTC. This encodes CASSPRDRADYGYTF.

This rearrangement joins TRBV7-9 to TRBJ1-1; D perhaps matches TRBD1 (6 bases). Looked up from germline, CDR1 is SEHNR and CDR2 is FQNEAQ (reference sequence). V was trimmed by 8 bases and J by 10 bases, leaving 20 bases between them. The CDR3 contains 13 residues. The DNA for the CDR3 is TGTGCCAGCGATTCTGGAGGCAGGGGACCAGCTTTCTTT. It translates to CASDSGGRGPAFF.

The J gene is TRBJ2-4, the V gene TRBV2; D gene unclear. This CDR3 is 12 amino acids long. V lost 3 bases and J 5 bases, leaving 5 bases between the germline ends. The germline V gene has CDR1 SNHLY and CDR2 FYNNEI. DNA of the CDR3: TGTGCCAGCAGTGAGTCCGAAAACATTCAGTACTTC. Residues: CASSESENIQYF.

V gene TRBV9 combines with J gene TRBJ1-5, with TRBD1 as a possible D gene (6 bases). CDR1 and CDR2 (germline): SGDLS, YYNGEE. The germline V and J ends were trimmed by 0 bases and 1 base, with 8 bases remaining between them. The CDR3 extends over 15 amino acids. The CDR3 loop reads CASSVEGVSNQPQHF. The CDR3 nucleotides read TGTGCCAGCAGCGTAGAGGGGGTGAGCAATCAGCCCCAGCATTTT.

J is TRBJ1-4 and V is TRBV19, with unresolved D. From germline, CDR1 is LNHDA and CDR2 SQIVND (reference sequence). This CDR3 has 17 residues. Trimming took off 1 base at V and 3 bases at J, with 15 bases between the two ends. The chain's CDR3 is CASSIAVRIAANEKLFF. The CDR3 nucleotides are TGTGCCAGTAGTATAGCGGTCAGGATCGCAGCTAATGAAAAACTGTTTTTT.

For the CDR3, the DNA is TGTGCCAGCAGTCTGGTAGCGGGCCCCTCCTACGAGCAGTACTTC. Protein sequence: CASSLVAGPSYEQYF. The chain is built from TRBV28 and TRBJ2-7; TRBD2 matches 7 bases. The CDR3 length is 15 residues. The trim removed 5 bases at V and 0 bases at J, leaving 7 bases unmatched. Germline V lookup: CDR1 MDHEN, CDR2 SYDVKM.

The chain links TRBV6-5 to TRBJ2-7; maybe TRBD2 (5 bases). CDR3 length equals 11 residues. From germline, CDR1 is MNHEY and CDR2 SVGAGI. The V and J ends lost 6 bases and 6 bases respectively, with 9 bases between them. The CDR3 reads CASSRAGEQYF. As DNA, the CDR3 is TGTGCCAGCAGCCGCGCGGGCGAGCAGTACTTC.

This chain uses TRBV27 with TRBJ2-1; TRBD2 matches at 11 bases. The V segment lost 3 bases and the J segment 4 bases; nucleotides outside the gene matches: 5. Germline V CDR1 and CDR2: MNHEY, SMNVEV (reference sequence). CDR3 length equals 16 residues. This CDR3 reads CASSFSSGRPYNEQFF. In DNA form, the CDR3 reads TGTGCCAGCAGTTTTTCTAGCGGGAGGCCTTACAATGAGCAGTTCTTC.

CDR3 sequence (DNA): TGTGCCGCCCGGGGGGGGGCGGCTGGAAACACCATATATTTT. Its translation: CAARGGAAGNTIYF. This sequence joins TRBV6-1 and TRBJ1-3, with D possibly being TRBD1 (6 bases). The CDR3 is 14 amino acids. Trimming pared 11 bases from V and 2 bases from J, leaving 16 bases between. CDR1 is MNHNS, CDR2 SASEGT, per germline.

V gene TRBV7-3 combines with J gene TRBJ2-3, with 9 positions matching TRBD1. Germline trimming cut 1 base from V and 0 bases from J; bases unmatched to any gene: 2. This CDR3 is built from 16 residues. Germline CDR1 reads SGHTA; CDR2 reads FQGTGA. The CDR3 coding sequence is TGTGCCAGCAGCTTAAGGACAGGGGCTAGCACAGATACGCAGTATTTT. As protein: CASSLRTGASTDTQYF.

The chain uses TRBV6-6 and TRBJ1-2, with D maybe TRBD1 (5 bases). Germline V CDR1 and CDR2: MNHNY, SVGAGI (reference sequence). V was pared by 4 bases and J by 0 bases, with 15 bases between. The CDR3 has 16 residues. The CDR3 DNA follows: TGTGCCAGCAGTTTGACAGCCGCGCGCTCTAACTATGGCTACACCTTC. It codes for CASSLTAARSNYGYTF.

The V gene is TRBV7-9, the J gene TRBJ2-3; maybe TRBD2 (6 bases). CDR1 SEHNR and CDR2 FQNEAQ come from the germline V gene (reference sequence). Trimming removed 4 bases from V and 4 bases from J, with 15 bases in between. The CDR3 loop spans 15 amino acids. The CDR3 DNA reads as TGTGCCAGCAGCTCTTTTATTGGGACTCCAGATACGCAGTATTTT. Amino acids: CASSSFIGTPDTQYF.

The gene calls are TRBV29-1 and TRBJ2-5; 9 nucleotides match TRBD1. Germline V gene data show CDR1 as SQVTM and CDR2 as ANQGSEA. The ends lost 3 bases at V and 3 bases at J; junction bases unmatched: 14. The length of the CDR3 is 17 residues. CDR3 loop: CSVDDLKTGGSEETQYF. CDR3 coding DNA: TGCAGCGTTGATGACTTGAAGACAGGGGGATCAGAAGAGACCCAGTACTTC.

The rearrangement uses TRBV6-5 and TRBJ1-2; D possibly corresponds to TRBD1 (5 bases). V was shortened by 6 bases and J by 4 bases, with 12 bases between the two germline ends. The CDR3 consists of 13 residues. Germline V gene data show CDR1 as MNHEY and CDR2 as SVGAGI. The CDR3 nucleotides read TGTGCCAGCAGACAGGTTGACTCCTATGGCTACACCTTC. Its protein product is CASRQVDSYGYTF.

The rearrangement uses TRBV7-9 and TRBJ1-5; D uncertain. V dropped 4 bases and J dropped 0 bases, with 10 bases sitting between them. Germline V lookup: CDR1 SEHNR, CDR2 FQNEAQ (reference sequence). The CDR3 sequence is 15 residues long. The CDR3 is CASSSEGISNQPQHF. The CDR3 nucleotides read TGTGCCAGCAGCTCCGAGGGAATTAGCAATCAGCCCCAGCATTTT.

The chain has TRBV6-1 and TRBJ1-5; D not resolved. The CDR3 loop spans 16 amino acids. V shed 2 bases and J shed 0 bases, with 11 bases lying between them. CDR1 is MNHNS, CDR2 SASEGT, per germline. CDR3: CASSETPGYSNQPQHF. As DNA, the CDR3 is TGTGCCAGCAGTGAAACGCCGGGATATAGCAATCAGCCCCAGCATTTT.

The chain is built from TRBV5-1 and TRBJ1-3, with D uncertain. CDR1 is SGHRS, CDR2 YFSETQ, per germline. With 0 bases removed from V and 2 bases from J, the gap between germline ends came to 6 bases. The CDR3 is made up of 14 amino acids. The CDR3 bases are TGCGCCAGCAGCTTGGGGGAGCCTGGAAACACCATATATTTT. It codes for CASSLGEPGNTIYF.

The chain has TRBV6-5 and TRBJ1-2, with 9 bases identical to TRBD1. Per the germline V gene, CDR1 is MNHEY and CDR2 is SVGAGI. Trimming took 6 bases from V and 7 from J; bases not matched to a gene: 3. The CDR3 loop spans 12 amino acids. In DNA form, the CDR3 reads TGTGCCAGCAGCGAACAGGGGGCTGGCTACACCTTC. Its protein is CASSEQGAGYTF.

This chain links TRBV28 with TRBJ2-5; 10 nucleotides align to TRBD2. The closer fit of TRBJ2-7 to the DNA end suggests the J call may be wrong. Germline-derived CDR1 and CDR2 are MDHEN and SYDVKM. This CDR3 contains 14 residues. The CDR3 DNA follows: TGTGCCAGCAGTGTAGCGGGGGGCACCTACGAGCAGTACTTC. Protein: CASSVAGGTYEQYF.